This T cell receptor (beta chain) was obtained from a study of blood T cell repertoires in COVID-19. The wider study: Samples of COVID-19 (acute and convalescent) were obtained from the United States, Italy and Spain. The analysed material was cDNA or gDNA that came from T cells, B-cell-depleted T cells, or PBMCs.

Trimming took off 2 bases at V and 6 bases at J, with 11 bases between the two ends. The CDR3 extends over 14 amino acids. Looked up from germline, CDR1 is SGHTA and CDR2 is FQGNSA. Under the authors' procedure: Counts of nucleated cells, estimated from reference gene primer amplification, were obtained. Using immunoSEQ multiplex PCR, the repertoire was profiled, and TCRdb retains in-frame clones only, with some absent. V, J and clone size are those of that table, while D and trimming were read from the DNA. The sample carries roughly 99,000 clones, 60% to 85% recorded once. Sample: peripheral blood. The genes are TRBV7-2 and TRBJ2-1; no reliable D call. The source of this sequence is a woman older than 75 with active or convalescent COVID-19. Here the CDR3 reads CASSLYGPPNEQFF. The CDR3 DNA is TGTGCCAGCAGCTTATATGGGCCCCCCAATGAGCAGTTCTTC.